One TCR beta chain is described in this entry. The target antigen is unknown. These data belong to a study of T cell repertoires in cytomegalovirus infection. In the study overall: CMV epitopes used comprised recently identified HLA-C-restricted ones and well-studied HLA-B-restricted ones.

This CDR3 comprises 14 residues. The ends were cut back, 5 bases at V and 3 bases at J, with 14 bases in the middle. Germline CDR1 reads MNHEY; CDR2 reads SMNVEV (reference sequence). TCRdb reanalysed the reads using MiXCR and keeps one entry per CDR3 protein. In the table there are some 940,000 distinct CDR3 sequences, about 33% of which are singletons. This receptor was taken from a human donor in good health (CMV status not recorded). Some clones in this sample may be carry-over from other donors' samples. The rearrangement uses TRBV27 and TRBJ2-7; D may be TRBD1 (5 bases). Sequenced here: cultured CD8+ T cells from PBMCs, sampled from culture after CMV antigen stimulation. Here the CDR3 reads CASSPRGNLYEQYF. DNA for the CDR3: TGTGCCAGCAGTCCTAGGGGAAACCTCTACGAGCAGTACTTC.